One sample yielded the 25 T cell receptor beta chains listed below, sequenced in a study of read filtering for tumor transcriptome and immune sequencing. The library was built from about 370 ng RNA with molecular barcoded adaptors for alpha/delta and beta/gamma chains. MiXCR was run by TCRdb on the reads, yielding one entry per CDR3 protein. The sample consists of around 14,000 distinct CDR3 sequences, just over 20% of them appearing once. Sequencing used a population of CD138-negative cells sorted from bone marrow. The receptors here all came from a donor over 35 with multiple myeloma.

This clonotype was detected many times. The gene calls are TRBV5-6 and TRBJ2-2; no reliable D call. Deletions cut 3 bases from V and 0 bases from J, with 9 bases between. This CDR3 is 15 amino acids long. Germline V gene data show CDR1 as SGHDT and CDR2 as YYEEEE. The CDR3 sequence: CASSSKIANTGELFF. In DNA form, the CDR3 reads TGTGCCAGCAGCTCGAAAATCGCGAACACCGGGGAGCTGTTTTTT.

To note about this clonotype: A far more abundant clone sits one base away, making this likely a read error. The chain links TRBV4-1 to TRBJ1-1; 7 bases align to TRBD1. Trimming at V came to 1 base and at J to 4 bases, leaving 3 bases not matched to a gene. CDR1 is MGHRA, CDR2 YSYEKL, per germline. This CDR3 is built from 14 residues. CDR3 in DNA: TGCGCCAGCAGCCAAGGACAGGGCATCACTGAAGCTTTCTTT. This codes for CASSQGQGITEAFF.

This clonotype was observed a handful of times. This chain uses TRBV7-9 with TRBJ1-1; unclear D gene. Germline CDR1 SEHNR, CDR2 FQNEAQ (reference sequence). The CDR3 consists of 16 residues. Trimming removed 0 bases from V and 4 bases from J, with 15 bases in between. The CDR3 DNA follows: TGTGCCAGCAGCTTAGCGCCGGCGGCGTGGTTCACTGAAGCTTTCTTT. It encodes CASSLAPAAWFTEAFF.

The V and J genes are TRBV7-3 and TRBJ2-3; D ambiguous. The CDR3 extends over 14 amino acids. Trimming took 5 bases from V and 0 from J, leaving 9 bases between them. Germline loops: CDR1 SGHTA, CDR2 FQGTGA. CDR3 DNA sequence: TGTGCCAGCAGCGCGGAGCCCAGCACAGATACGCAGTATTTT. Translated, it gives CASSAEPSTDTQYF.

This clonotype was picked up many times. V usage is TRBV2 and J usage is TRBJ2-2, with 7 bases fitting TRBD1. V lost 3 bases, J lost 4 bases, and 5 bases stayed unmatched. Germline CDR1 is SNHLY and CDR2 is FYNNEI. The CDR3 has 15 amino acids. CDR3 DNA: TGTGCCAGCAGTGATGGCAGGGGGACCACCGGGGAGCTGTTTTTT. This gives the protein CASSDGRGTTGELFF.

At least ten counts were recorded for this clonotype. The rearrangement joins TRBV29-1 to TRBJ2-5; D remains unclear. Germline V lookup: CDR1 SQVTM, CDR2 ANQGSEA. The CDR3 is 13 residues long. Deletions cut 7 bases from V and 3 bases from J, with 15 bases between. The CDR3 DNA reads TGCAGCGCCGCCCGTCCTGAGAAAGAGACCCAGTACTTC. Amino acid sequence: CSAARPEKETQYF.

To note about this clonotype: A much more abundant neighbour one base away suggests this may be a read error. The chain employs TRBV12-3 or TRBV12-4 and TRBJ2-7; tentative D call: TRBD1 (5 bases). V dropped 4 bases and J dropped 0 bases, with 10 bases sitting between them. This CDR3 contains 14 residues. Here the CDR3 reads CASSWGRHSYEQYF. The CDR3 nucleotides read TGTGCCAGCAGTTGGGGCAGGCACTCCTACGAGCAGTACTTC.

This chain connects TRBV12-3 or TRBV12-4 to TRBJ1-6; 9 nucleotides agree with TRBD1. The ends lost 5 bases at V and 10 bases at J; junction bases unmatched: 6. CDR3 length: 14 amino acids. CDR3 in amino acids: CASSPGQGRSPLHF. CDR3 in DNA: TGTGCCAGCAGTCCCGGACAGGGGCGATCACCCCTCCACTTT.

As for this clonotype: A far larger clone differs by one base, so this is likely a read error. The chain links TRBV12-3 or TRBV12-4 to TRBJ1-1; 7 bases map to TRBD1. The CDR3 has 15 amino acids. Trimming removed 4 bases from V and 3 bases from J; junction bases left unmatched: 8. This CDR3 is CASSSLVGTDTEAFF. DNA for the CDR3: TGTGCCAGCAGTTCCCTTGTTGGGACAGACACTGAAGCTTTCTTT.

A word on this clonotype: A read error is possible here, since a much larger clone lies one base away. V and J are TRBV6-5 and TRBJ1-4; no clear D. CDR3 length: 12 residues. The V and J ends lost 6 bases and 8 bases respectively, with 10 bases between them. CDR1 and CDR2 (germline): MNHEY, SVGAGI. Here the CDR3 reads CASRRAGEKLFF. CDR3 DNA: TGTGCCAGCAGGAGGGCGGGGGAAAAACTGTTTTTT.

This clonotype was counted at least ten times. The chain joins TRBV12-3 or TRBV12-4 to TRBJ1-1; D ambiguous. Trimming shortened V by 5 bases and J by 3 bases, and 10 bases separated the two germline ends. This CDR3 has 13 residues. The CDR3 is CASSERRDTEAFF. The CDR3 region has the DNA TGTGCCAGCAGTGAACGGAGGGACACTGAAGCTTTCTTT.

This clonotype was detected ten times or more. The rearrangement joins TRBV28 to TRBJ2-7; 11 bases agree with TRBD1. The V and J ends lost 6 bases and 4 bases, in that order; junction bases with no gene match: 5. The CDR3 consists of 14 residues. CDR1 and CDR2 from the germline V gene are MDHEN and SYDVKM. The CDR3 region has the DNA TGTGCCAGCAGCCACGGACAGGGGGCTTACGAGCAGTACTTC. Translated, it gives CASSHGQGAYEQYF.

This clonotype showed up many times. V is TRBV28 and J is TRBJ1-4; the D is unclear. The CDR3 totals 14 residues. CDR1 is MDHEN, CDR2 SYDVKM, per germline. CDR3 protein: CASSYGGNNEKLFF. The CDR3 region has the DNA TGTGCATCGTCTTATGGAGGGAATAATGAAAAACTGTTTTTT.

For this clonotype: A read error is possible here, since a much larger clone lies one base away. CDR3 residues: CASGQEGGGLAKNIQYF. DNA for the CDR3: TGCGCCAGCGGCCAAGAGGGGGGGGGATTAGCCAAAAACATTCAGTACTTC. The chain uses TRBV4-1 and TRBJ2-4; a weak D match, TRBD2 (7 bases). Germline V CDR1 and CDR2: MGHRA, YSYEKL. The CDR3 length is 17 residues.

This clonotype was seen ten or more times. The V call is TRBV20-1, the J call TRBJ2-3; TRBD2 aligns across 12 bases. J lost 1 base, V lost 5 bases, and 13 bases had no gene match. This CDR3 comprises 18 residues. Germline lookup yields CDR1 DFQATT and CDR2 SNEGSKA (reference sequence). CDR3 coding DNA: TGCAGTGCTGGGCCGGGACTAGCGGGCCGGACCCGCACAGATACGCAGTATTTT. This gives the protein CSAGPGLAGRTRTDTQYF.

This clonotype showed up many times. The chain employs TRBV7-2 and TRBJ2-2; D is perhaps TRBD2 (6 bases). With 1 base removed from V and 5 bases from J, the gap between germline ends came to 23 bases. CDR1 is SGHTA and CDR2 is FQGNSA in the germline V gene. This CDR3 is 19 amino acids long. CDR3 in DNA: TGTGCCAGCAGCTTAGTCGGGGGAGGCCACCGAAGCAGGACCGGGGAGCTGTTTTTT. This codes for CASSLVGGGHRSRTGELFF.

Notes on this clonotype: This sequence may be a read error, since a much larger clone differs from it by one base. This chain joins TRBV20-1 and TRBJ1-1; no firm D call. With 0 bases removed from V and 3 bases from J, the gap between germline ends came to 5 bases. CDR3 length: 12 residues. From germline, CDR1 is DFQATT and CDR2 SNEGSKA (reference sequence). The CDR3 DNA reads TGCAGTGCTAGAGAGAGGTACACTGAAGCTTTCTTT. Its protein product is CSARERYTEAFF.

As to this clonotype: Being one base from a much bigger clone, this may be a read error. The genes are TRBV5-1 and TRBJ2-7; D is unresolved. The CDR3 totals 11 residues. The germline V gene encodes CDR1 SGHRS and CDR2 YFSETQ. This CDR3 reads CASSDFYEQSF. CDR3 nucleotides: TGCGCCAGCAGCGACTTCTACGAGCAGTCCTTC.

This clonotype showed up just a few times. V usage is TRBV7-9 and J usage is TRBJ2-2; 9 bases are a match to TRBD1. The CDR3 runs to 15 residues. V was pared by 7 bases and J by 5 bases, with 8 bases of the junction left unmatched. CDR1 is SEHNR, CDR2 FQNEAQ, per germline (reference sequence). CDR3 sequence reads: CASNPGTGFTGELFF. Written as DNA, the CDR3 is TGTGCCAGCAACCCCGGGACAGGGTTTACCGGGGAGCTGTTTTTT.

This clonotype was picked up a small number of times. This may arise from a read error, as a much more abundant clone is one base away. The gene calls are TRBV6-6 and TRBJ2-1; TRBD2 agrees at 11 bases. This CDR3 spans 15 amino acids. Germline V lookup: CDR1 MNHNY, CDR2 SVGAGI (reference sequence). Here the CDR3 reads CASSYSSGGMNGQFF. CDR3 coding DNA: TGTGCCAGCAGTTATTCTAGCGGGGGGATGAATGGGCAGTTCTTC.

The chain uses TRBV19 and TRBJ2-3; D unresolved. V lost 3 bases and J lost 1, with 2 bases in between. Germline lookup yields CDR1 LNHDA and CDR2 SQIVND (reference sequence). This CDR3 spans 12 amino acids. Here the CDR3 reads CASSIGTDTQYF. The CDR3 coding sequence is TGTGCCAGTAGTATTGGCACAGATACGCAGTATTTT.

Comment on this clonotype: At one boundary the junction diverges from the germline segment, which might be a read error. The V gene is TRBV9, the J gene TRBJ2-7; TRBD2 is a possible D gene (6 bases). There are 15 residues in the CDR3. Germline lookup yields CDR1 SGDLS and CDR2 YYNGEE. The CDR3 bases are TGTGCCAGCAGCGTAGGTGGGGGGTTAAGCGACGATCAGTACTTC. Translating it yields CASSVGGGLSDDQYF.

The chain recombines TRBV15 with TRBJ2-5; 7 positions match TRBD2. Trimming removed 0 bases from V and 2 bases from J; junction bases left unmatched: 0. The CDR3 length is 14 residues. Germline values: CDR1 LNHNV, CDR2 YYDKDF (reference sequence). This CDR3 is CATSREGLQETQYF. The CDR3 DNA sequence: TGTGCCACCAGCAGAGAGGGACTACAAGAGACCCAGTACTTC.

The sample holds many counts of this clonotype. This sequence joins TRBV10-3 and TRBJ2-1; 12 bases are shared with TRBD2. The trim removed 6 bases at V and 4 bases at J, leaving 4 bases unmatched. The CDR3 runs to 15 residues. The germline V gene has CDR1 ENHRY and CDR2 SYGVKD. DNA for the CDR3: TGTGCCATCAGGCGACTAGCGGGGGATTACAATGAGCAGTTCTTC. Its protein product is CAIRRLAGDYNEQFF.

The chain has TRBV2 and TRBJ2-7, with a weak D call TRBD1 (7 bases). Germline CDR1 SNHLY, CDR2 FYNNEI. The CDR3 spans 15 residues. V dropped 3 bases and J dropped 5 bases, with 17 bases sitting between them. In DNA, the CDR3 is TGTGCCAGCAGTGACGGGCAGGGGGGTCACCACGAGCAGTACTTC. Translating it yields CASSDGQGGHHEQYF.